This T cell receptor (beta chain) is drawn from a study of vaccination and CD4 T cells after COVID-19. For the study at large: Each individual in the study obtained two doses of BNT162b2 or mRNA-1273 vaccine. Spike peptides, overlapping and drawn from SARS-CoV-2, HCoV-NL63, HCoV-OC43 and HCoV-229E, were used to stimulate cells. General observations from the study: Nearly all convalescent vaccine-specific clones, 304 of 307, recognized only SARS-CoV-2 spike.

Details on this clonotype: The antigen is unknown.

Cultured CD4+ T-cell DNA underwent Oncomine TCR Beta short-read sequencing. TCRdb reanalysed the PCR reads using MiXCR and keeps one entry per CDR3 protein. The sample includes 8,000 or so distinct CDR3 sequences, 50% to 70% seen only once; the top ten take 15% to 20%. Treatment noted: roughly 10-day PBMC culture with coronavirus spike peptide pools or control peptides (ViraFEST assay). Once peptide pools had expanded antigen-specific T cells, ViraFEST sequenced TCRs. The V and J ends lost 2 bases and 0 bases respectively, with 7 bases between them. Looked up from germline, CDR1 is SEHNR and CDR2 is FQNEAQ (reference sequence). The CDR3 is 14 amino acids.

The receptor's source is a human donor who had recovered from COVID-19. The sample was CD4+ T cells from blood, cultured in vitro. The chain uses TRBV7-9 and TRBJ1-1, with TRBD1 as a possible D gene (5 bases). CDR3: CASSLQGMNTEAFF. DNA of the CDR3: TGTGCCAGCAGCTTACAGGGTATGAACACTGAAGCTTTCTTT.